Here is one TCR beta chain with its context. What it binds is not known. The CDR3 runs 13 residues. The germline V and J ends were trimmed by 3 bases and 2 bases, with 7 bases remaining between them. CDR1 and CDR2 from the germline V gene are LNHDA and SQIVND (reference sequence). These data originate in a study of graft-versus-host responses after intestinal transplantation. The wider study: Multivisceral, liver-intestinal, or isolated intestinal transplants were given to recipients. Each patient got anti-thymocyte globulin induction, then tacrolimus and steroids for roughly 3 years.

The repertoire was sequenced with immunoSEQ multiplex PCR; TCRdb's copy has only in-frame clones and lacks some. The sample yields more than 95,000 clones, roughly nine tenths seen once. The study, taken as a whole, reports: Detected in recipient marrow were GvH clones, some of which were first observed in ileum or blood. Early post-transplant HvG declines tracked with peak circulating GvH clone levels.

The rearrangement joins TRBV19 to TRBJ1-2; the D gene is possibly TRBD1 (5 bases). This receptor was identified in a human donor who received an intestinal transplant. Material: unstimulated CD4+ T cells sorted from spleen or lymph node cells, obtained before intestinal transplant. CDR3 bases: TGTGCCAGTAGTATTGACAGCAACTATGGCTACACCTTC. It yields the protein CASSIDSNYGYTF.